These T cell receptor beta chains were read from a single sample in a study of control samples from healthy donors and cancer patients. The repertoire was sequenced with immunoSEQ multiplex PCR; TCRdb's copy has only in-frame clones and lacks some. The table has fewer than 120,000 clones, 70% to 90% seen once. Sample: PBMCs. The receptors originated from a woman between 55 and 75 years old with lung cancer. Each CDR3 is given with its conserved first and last residue.

>13|TRBJ1-3|TRBV19
CASSIDWGNTIYF
>16|TRBJ1-3|TRBV4-1
CASSQEWASSGNTIYF
>19|TRBJ2-6|TRBV11-2
CASSTRRRTVPSGANVLTF
>14|TRBJ1-6|TRBV19
CASSTGGGISPLHF
>12|TRBJ1-1|TRBV18
CASSPRDTEAFF
>15|TRBJ2-7|TRBV6-5
CASSYSGLHLWEQYF
>16|TRBJ1-5|TRBV5-4
CASSLGGALSNQPQHF
>11|TRBJ1-2|TRBV20-1
CSASPTYGYTF
>14|TRBJ2-1|TRBV3-1/TRBV3-2
CASSRLAVYNEQFF
>19|TRBJ2-7|TRBV7-9
CASSPKPGLAGVSSYEQYF
>13|TRBJ1-1|TRBV19
CASSMRTYTEAFF
>13|TRBJ1-1|TRBV12-3/TRBV12-4
CASSRDGRLEAFF
>13|TRBJ1-1|TRBV7-3
CASSSTGNTEAFF